The T cell receptor (beta chain) described here comes from a study of molecular identifiers for immune sequencing clone quantification. Study information: RNA, taken in replicates from approximately 20,000 or 100,000 naive CD8 cells, was split five ways, with four sequenced.

MiXCR, applied by TCRdb to the PCR reads, yields one record per CDR3 protein. This sample has 550,000 to 750,000 distinct CDR3 sequences, with less than 20% found just once. Findings and caveats of the study: Reports indicate spiked Jurkat TCR RNA from one cell could be found among roughly 980,000 naive cells.

Naive CD8 libraries were made from around 18,000 to 910,000 sorted cells, and they used 10%, 30% or 50% RNA. Naive CD8 T cells underwent sorting with the CD8+CD4-CCR7+CD45RA+ definition. As concerns this clonotype: Its antigen is unidentified.

V was pared by 2 bases and J by 7 bases, with 27 bases between. CDR3 size: 19 residues. CDR1 and CDR2 from the germline V gene are MDHEN and SYDVKM. This chain connects TRBV28 to TRBJ2-1; weak D call: TRBD2 (5 bases). The source material was naive CD8+ T cells from blood, with Jurkat cell RNA spiked in. Specified subset: FACS-sorted CD8+CD4-CCR7+CD45RA+ naive T cells. The clonotype originates from a human donor in good health. Some libraries in this study had Jurkat cell RNA spiked in. CDR3 nucleotides: TGTGCCAGCAGTTTACGTGATCGGGCAGACTCACCGTGGAGGAATGAGCAGTTCTTC. This gives the protein CASSLRDRADSPWRNEQFF.